A selection of T cell receptor beta chains follows, all from one sample in a study of T cells in Graves' hyperthyroidism and ophthalmopathy. TCRdb redid the calling of the multiplex PCR reads with MiXCR, one entry per CDR3 protein. Of 500,000 to 800,000 distinct CDR3 sequences listed, over 40% are singletons. Input material: peripheral blood or thyroid tissue (not recorded which). These receptors originate from an adult man with Graves' disease, either hyperthyroidism or ophthalmopathy (not recorded which). Both conserved end residues are part of each CDR3. A D gene is named only where the DNA matches it firmly. For some rows the clone size is stated as once, few or many, or as a class when expanded; others skip it.

J gene,CDR3 length,D gene,V gene,clone size,CDR3 DNA,CDR3 protein
TRBJ1-5,13,.,TRBV11-2,many,TGTGCCAGCAGCTCAGGGTCCTCTCAGCCCCAGCATTTT,CASSSGSSQPQHF
TRBJ1-5,16,TRBD1,TRBV15,.,TGTGCCACCAGCGGCACCGGGACAGTATTCAATCAGCCCCAGCATTTT,CATSGTGTVFNQPQHF
TRBJ2-2,18,TRBD1,TRBV24-1,few,TGTGCCACCAGTGATTCTCTGACAGGGACCTCTAACACCGGGGAGCTGTTTTTT,CATSDSLTGTSNTGELFF
TRBJ1-1,15,.,TRBV20-1,.,TGCAGTGCTACCCACTCGGGACAAATGAACACTGAAGCTTTCTTT,CSATHSGQMNTEAFF
TRBJ2-2,14,TRBD1,TRBV25-1,.,TGTGCCAGCAGTGAAGACAGGGAGATCGGGGAGCTGTTTTTT,CASSEDREIGELFF
TRBJ1-4,12,.,TRBV7-8,many,TGTGCCAGCAGCTTACCGGACGAGAAACTGTTTTTT,CASSLPDEKLFF
TRBJ2-7,15,TRBD1,TRBV6-1,.,TGTGCCAGCAGTCGGGGCGGACAGGGGACCCACGAGCAGTACTTC,CASSRGGQGTHEQYF
TRBJ1-3,14,.,TRBV7-9,.,TGTGCCAGCAGCGAGACAGAGGTTGGCTACACCATATATTTT,CASSETEVGYTIYF
TRBJ2-5,16,TRBD2,TRBV2,.,TGTGCCAGCAGGCTACCGGGACTAGCGGTCCAAGAGACCCAGTACTTC,CASRLPGLAVQETQYF
TRBJ2-7,13,.,TRBV10-3,many,TGTGCCATCAGTGGGATCGGGGGTTACGAGCAGTACTTC,CAISGIGGYEQYF
TRBJ1-5,15,TRBD1,TRBV2,.,TGTGCCAGCAGCAGCGGGACAGTGCACAATCAGCCCCAGCATTTT,CASSSGTVHNQPQHF
TRBJ1-1,13,.,TRBV29-1,many,TGCAGCGTTGAAGATCGTGTGAACACTGAAGCTTTCTTT,CSVEDRVNTEAFF
TRBJ2-7,15,.,TRBV7-9,.,TGTGCCAGCAGCTTGAACTGGGGTTTCTCCTACGAGCAGTACTTC,CASSLNWGFSYEQYF
TRBJ1-2,13,.,TRBV6-5,many,TGTGCCAGCAGTTACTCGGCAGGTGGAGGCTACACCTTC,CASSYSAGGGYTF
TRBJ2-2,16,.,TRBV20-1,.,TGCAGTGCACCGACGGTTCCCGGGGGCTACACCGGGGAGCTGTTTTTT,CSAPTVPGGYTGELFF
TRBJ1-3,15,.,TRBV12-3/TRBV12-4,few,TGTGCCAGCAGTTTAGCGACGCCTTCTGGAAACACCATATATTTT,CASSLATPSGNTIYF
TRBJ2-7,15,TRBD1,TRBV5-5,.,TGTGCCAGCAGGCCCCCGGGACAGGGGCCCTACGAGCAGTACTTC,CASRPPGQGPYEQYF
TRBJ2-7,14,.,TRBV2,once,TGTGCCAGCAGTGAGTTGGGCTACTCCTACGAGCAGTACTTC,CASSELGYSYEQYF
TRBJ1-1,15,.,TRBV5-1,many,TGTGCCAGCAGCTTAGACGGACGCATGAACACTGAAGCTTTCTTT,CASSLDGRMNTEAFF
TRBJ2-2,14,.,TRBV29-1,.,TGCAGCGTTGCTGGGGCGGAGAACACCGGGGAGCTGTCTTGG,CSVAGAENTGELSW
TRBJ1-2,14,.,TRBV10-3,.,TGTGCCAGCAGTTACCCGCAGGGAGGCTATGGCTACACCTTC,CASSYPQGGYGYTF
TRBJ1-5,12,TRBD1,TRBV24-1,.,TGTGCCACCAGTGGGGGACAGGGGCCCCAGCATTTT,CATSGGQGPQHF
TRBJ1-2,10,.,TRBV29-1,.,TGCAGCTCAAGGGAATATGGCTACACCTTC,CSSREYGYTF
TRBJ2-7,16,.,TRBV7-2,few,TGTGCCAGCAGCTTGGTTGCGGGCCTCGATACCTACGAGCAGTACTTC,CASSLVAGLDTYEQYF
TRBJ1-6,12,TRBD1,TRBV10-3,few,TGTGCCTCCGGACAGGGTAATTCACCCCTCCACTTT,CASGQGNSPLHF
TRBJ1-1,14,.,TRBV7-6,.,TGTGCCAGCAGCTTATCTGGGGCCGGACAGGAAGCTTTCTTT,CASSLSGAGQEAFF
TRBJ2-5,16,TRBD2,TRBV7-9,.,TGTGCCAGCAGCAGGACCGGGACTACCGACCAAGAGACCCAGTACTTC,CASSRTGTTDQETQYF
TRBJ1-2,14,.,TRBV7-9,few,TGTGCCAGCAGCTTAGAGGTAGAGGCGGCGGGCTACACCTTC,CASSLEVEAAGYTF
TRBJ1-3,16,.,TRBV29-1,.,TGCAGCGTTGGGTACGGACAGCCGATCTCTGGAAACACCATATATTTT,CSVGYGQPISGNTIYF
TRBJ1-1,14,.,TRBV2,.,TGTGCCAGCAGTGAAGCAGGGCCGAACACTGAAGCTTTCTTT,CASSEAGPNTEAFF
TRBJ1-1,14,.,TRBV5-1,.,TGCGCCAGCAGCTTGGCCATTGGGGTGGAAGAAGCTTTCTTT,CASSLAIGVEEAFF
TRBJ1-1,14,.,TRBV10-2,many,TGCGCCAGCAGTGAGTCACACGGGGGCACTGAAGCTTTCTTT,CASSESHGGTEAFF
TRBJ1-1,14,.,TRBV19,few,TGTGCCAGTAGTATAGGAAGGGCGAGGACTGAAGCTTTCTTT,CASSIGRARTEAFF
TRBJ1-5,16,.,TRBV24-1,many,TGTGCCACCAGTGATTCGAGCATGTTGGGATTCCAGCCCCAGCATTTT,CATSDSSMLGFQPQHF
TRBJ1-4,14,TRBD1,TRBV19,.,TGTGCCAGCAGGCCAGGGGGCAAGAATGAAAAACTGTTTTTT,CASRPGGKNEKLFF
TRBJ1-5,17,.,TRBV19,once,TGTGCCAGTAGTATGAACGGACAGATATTTAGCAATCAGCCCCAGCATTTT,CASSMNGQIFSNQPQHF